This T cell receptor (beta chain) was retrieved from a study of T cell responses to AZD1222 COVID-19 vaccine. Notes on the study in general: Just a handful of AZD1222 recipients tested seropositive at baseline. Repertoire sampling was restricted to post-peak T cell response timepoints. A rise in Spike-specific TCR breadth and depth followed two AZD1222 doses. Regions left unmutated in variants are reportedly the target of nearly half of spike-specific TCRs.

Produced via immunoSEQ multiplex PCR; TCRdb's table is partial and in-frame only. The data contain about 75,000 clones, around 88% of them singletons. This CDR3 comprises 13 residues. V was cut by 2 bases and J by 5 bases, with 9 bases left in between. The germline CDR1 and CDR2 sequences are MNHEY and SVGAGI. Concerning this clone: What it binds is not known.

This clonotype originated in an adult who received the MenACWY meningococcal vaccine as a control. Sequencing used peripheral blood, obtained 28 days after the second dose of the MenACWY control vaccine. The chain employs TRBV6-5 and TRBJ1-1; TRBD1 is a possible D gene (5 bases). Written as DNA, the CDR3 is TGTGCCAGCAGTTACCTGGGGCAGACTGAAGCTTTCTTT. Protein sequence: CASSYLGQTEAFF.